This TCR beta chain is drawn from a study of chemoradiotherapy in HPV16-positive cancers. Study-level background: A couple of HPV16-positive patients' cells yielded candidate HPV-specific clones and common motifs.

For this clone: Its antigen is unidentified.

Germline assignment: CDR1 SGDLS and CDR2 YYNGEE. The CDR3 totals 13 residues. V lost 6 bases, J lost 4 bases, and 13 bases lay in between. Sequenced by immunoSEQ multiplex PCR; TCRdb stores in-frame clones only, minus some. Of over 10,000 clones in the sample, about 72% were seen once. Study-level findings and limits: For HPV16-positive patients, expanding HPV-responsive T cells associated with longer recurrence-free survival.

Sample acquisition took place from a patient who underwent chemoradiotherapy. The chain carries TRBV9 and TRBJ1-1; D is possibly TRBD1 (6 bases). This sequence originates from a human donor with HPV-associated anogenital cancer. CDR3 amino acids: CASTGRGSTEAFF. Written as DNA, the CDR3 is TGTGCCAGCACAGGTAGGGGGTCCACTGAAGCTTTCTTT.